This T cell receptor beta chain stems from a study of human T cells and chemical hapten exposure. TCRdb fed the RACE reads into MiXCR, producing one record per CDR3 protein. Seen here are tens of thousands of distinct CDR3 sequences, approximately 7% observed once, and the top ten hold approximately 1.3%. This clonotype was seen ten or more times. Time point denoted: patch test 2, 6 weeks after DPC sensitization. Treatment denoted: therapeutic diphenylcyclopropenone sensitization with weekly scalp DPC. Trimming shortened V by 6 bases and J by 6 bases, and 20 bases separated the two germline ends. The CDR3 sequence is 14 residues long. CDR1 SQVTM and CDR2 ANQGSEA come from the germline V gene.

Material: whole blood, obtained in connection with sensitization to the hapten diphenylcyclopropenone (DPC). This TCR derives from a woman younger than 45 with alopecia areata. Some clones in this sample may be carry-over from other donors' samples. The chain employs TRBV29-1 and TRBJ1-1; possible D gene TRBD1, 5 bases. The DNA for the CDR3 is TGCAGCGTCAGCCCTACGGGACTTGCCGCTGAAGCTTTCTTT. Residues: CSVSPTGLAAEAFF. Using reference TRBV29-1 and TRBJ1-1 for the parts outside the CDR3, the full variable domain is SAVISQKPSRDICQRGTSLTIQCQVDSQVTMMFWYRQQPGQSLTLIATANQGSEATYESGFVIDKFPISRPNLTFSTLTVSNMSPEDSSIYLCSVSPTGLAAEAFFGQGTRLTVV.